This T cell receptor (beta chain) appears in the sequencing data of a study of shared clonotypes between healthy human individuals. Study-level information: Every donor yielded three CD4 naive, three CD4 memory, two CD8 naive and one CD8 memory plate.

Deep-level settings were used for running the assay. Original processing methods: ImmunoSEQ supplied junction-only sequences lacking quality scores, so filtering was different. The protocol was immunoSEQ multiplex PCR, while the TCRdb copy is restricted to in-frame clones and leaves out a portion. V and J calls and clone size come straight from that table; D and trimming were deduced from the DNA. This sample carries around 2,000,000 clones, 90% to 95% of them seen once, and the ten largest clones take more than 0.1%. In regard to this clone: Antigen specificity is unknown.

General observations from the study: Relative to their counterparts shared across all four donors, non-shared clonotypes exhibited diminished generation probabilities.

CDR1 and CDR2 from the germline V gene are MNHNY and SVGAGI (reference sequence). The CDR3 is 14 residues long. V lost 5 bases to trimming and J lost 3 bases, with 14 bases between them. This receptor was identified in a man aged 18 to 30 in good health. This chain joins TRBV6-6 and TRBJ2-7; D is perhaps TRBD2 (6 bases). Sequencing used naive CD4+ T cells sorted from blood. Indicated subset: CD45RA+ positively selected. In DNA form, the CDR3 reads TGTGCCAGCAGTATGGGACTGGGAAACTACGAGCAGTACTTC. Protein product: CASSMGLGNYEQYF.